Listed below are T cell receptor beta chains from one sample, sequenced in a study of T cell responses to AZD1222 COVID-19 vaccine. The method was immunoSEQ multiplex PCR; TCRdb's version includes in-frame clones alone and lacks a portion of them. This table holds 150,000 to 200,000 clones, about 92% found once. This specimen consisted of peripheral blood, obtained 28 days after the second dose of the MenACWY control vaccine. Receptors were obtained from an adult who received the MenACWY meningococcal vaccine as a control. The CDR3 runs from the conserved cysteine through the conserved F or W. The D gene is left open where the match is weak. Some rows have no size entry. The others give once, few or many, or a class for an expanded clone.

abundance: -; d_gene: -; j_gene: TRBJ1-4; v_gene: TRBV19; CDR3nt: TGTGCCAGTAGTATACGGGCGGCCGGAAATGAAAAACTGTTTTTT; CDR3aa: CASSIRAAGNEKLFF
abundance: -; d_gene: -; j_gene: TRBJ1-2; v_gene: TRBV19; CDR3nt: TGTGCCAGTACTAGGGGCCCCTCCGGCTACACCTTC; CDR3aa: CASTRGPSGYTF
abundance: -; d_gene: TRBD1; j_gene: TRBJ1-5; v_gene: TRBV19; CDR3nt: TGTGCCAGTACTGGGCAGGGGGGAGGTGGCAATCAGCCCCAGCATTTT; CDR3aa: CASTGQGGGGNQPQHF
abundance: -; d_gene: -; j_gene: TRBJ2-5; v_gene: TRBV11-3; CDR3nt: TGTGCCAGCAGCTTAGGAGGACGAGAGACCCAGTACTTC; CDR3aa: CASSLGGRETQYF
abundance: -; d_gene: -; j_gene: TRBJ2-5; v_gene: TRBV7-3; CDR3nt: TGTGCCAGCAGCCTCTTAGGGGGAGGCTATCAAGAGACCCAGTACTTC; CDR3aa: CASSLLGGGYQETQYF
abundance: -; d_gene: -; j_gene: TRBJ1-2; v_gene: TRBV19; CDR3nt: TGTGCCAGCCACTCCGGGGCAGGCAACTATGGCTACACCTTC; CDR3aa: CASHSGAGNYGYTF
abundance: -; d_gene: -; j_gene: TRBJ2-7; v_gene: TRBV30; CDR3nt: TGTGCCTGGAGTTCCGGGACCCCCGGGTCCTACGAGCAGTACTTC; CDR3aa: CAWSSGTPGSYEQYF
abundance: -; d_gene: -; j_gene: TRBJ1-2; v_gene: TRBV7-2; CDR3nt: TGTGCCAGCAGCTTAGCTTCTCCGCAGGCCGGGGGCTACACCTTC; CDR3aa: CASSLASPQAGGYTF
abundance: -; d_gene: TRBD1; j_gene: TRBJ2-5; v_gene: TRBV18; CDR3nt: TGTGCCAGCTCACCATCGGGACAGGCCGGGGAGACCCAGTACTTC; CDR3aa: CASSPSGQAGETQYF
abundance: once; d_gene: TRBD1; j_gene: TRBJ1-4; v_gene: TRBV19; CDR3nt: TGTGCCAGTAGTACCCAGGGGGCGACTAATGAAAAACTGTTTTTT; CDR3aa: CASSTQGATNEKLFF
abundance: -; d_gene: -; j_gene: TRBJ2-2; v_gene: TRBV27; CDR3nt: TGTGCCAGCAGTTTCCGGGACACCGGGGAGCTGTTTTTT; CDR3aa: CASSFRDTGELFF
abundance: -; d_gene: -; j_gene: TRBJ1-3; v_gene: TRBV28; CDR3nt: TGTGCCAGCAGTTTAGGACTGTTCAGCTCTGGAAACACCATATATTTT; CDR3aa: CASSLGLFSSGNTIYF
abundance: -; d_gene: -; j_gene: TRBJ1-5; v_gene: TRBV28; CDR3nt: TGTGCCAGCTGGGGATATGGAGGGGCGAGCAATCAGCCCCAGCATTTT; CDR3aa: CASWGYGGASNQPQHF
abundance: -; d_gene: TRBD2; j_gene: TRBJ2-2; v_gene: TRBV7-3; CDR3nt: TGTGCCAGCAGCACGTATAGCGGGAGTGGCACCGGGGAGCTGTTTTTT; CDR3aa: CASSTYSGSGTGELFF
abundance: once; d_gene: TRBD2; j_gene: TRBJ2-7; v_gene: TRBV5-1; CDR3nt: TGCGCCAGCAGCGGAGGCGGGGGGAGAAACGAGCAGTACTTC; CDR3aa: CASSGGGGRNEQYF
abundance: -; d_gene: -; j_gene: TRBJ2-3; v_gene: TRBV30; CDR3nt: TGTGCCTGGGAGGAGATAGCGGAGGTGGATACGCAGTATTTT; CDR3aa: CAWEEIAEVDTQYF
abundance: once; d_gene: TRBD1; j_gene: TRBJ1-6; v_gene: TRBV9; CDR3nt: TGTGCCAGCAGCACTTCAGGGGGCAGCAATTCACCCCTCCACTTT; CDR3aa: CASSTSGGSNSPLHF
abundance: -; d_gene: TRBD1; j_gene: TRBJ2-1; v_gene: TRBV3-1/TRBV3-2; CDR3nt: TGTGCCAGCAGCCACGAATGGGGACAGCACAATGAGCAGTTCTTC; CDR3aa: CASSHEWGQHNEQFF
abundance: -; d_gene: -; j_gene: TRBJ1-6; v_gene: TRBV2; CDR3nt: TGTGCCAGCATGAGGGCAGCGGGTAATTCACCCCTCCACTTT; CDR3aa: CASMRAAGNSPLHF
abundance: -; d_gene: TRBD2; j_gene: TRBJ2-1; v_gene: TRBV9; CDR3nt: TGTGCCAGCAGCGTAGGACTAGCGGGAATCTATGAGCAGTTCTTC; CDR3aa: CASSVGLAGIYEQFF
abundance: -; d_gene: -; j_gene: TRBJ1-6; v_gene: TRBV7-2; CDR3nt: TGTGCCAGCAGCTCGATCCGTAATTCACCCCTCCACTTT; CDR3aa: CASSSIRNSPLHF
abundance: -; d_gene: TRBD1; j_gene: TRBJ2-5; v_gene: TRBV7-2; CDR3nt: TGTGCCAGCAGCCAAGCAGGCAGGGGGCTCCAAGAGACCCAGTACTTC; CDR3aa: CASSQAGRGLQETQYF
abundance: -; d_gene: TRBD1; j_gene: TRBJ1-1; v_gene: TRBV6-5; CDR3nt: TGTGCCAGCATAGACAGGGGTCTAATGAACACTGAAGCTTTCTTT; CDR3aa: CASIDRGLMNTEAFF
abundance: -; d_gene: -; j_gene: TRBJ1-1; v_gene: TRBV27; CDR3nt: TGTGCCAGCAGTTACCAGCGGGAGAACACTGAAGCTTTCTTT; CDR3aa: CASSYQRENTEAFF
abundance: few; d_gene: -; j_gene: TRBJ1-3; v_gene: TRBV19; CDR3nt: TGTGCCAGTAGGCGAAAGGCTTTTTCTGGAAACACCATATATTTT; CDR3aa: CASRRKAFSGNTIYF
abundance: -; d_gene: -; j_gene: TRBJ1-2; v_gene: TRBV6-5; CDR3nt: TGTGCCAGCAGTTACTCCCACGGATTCTATGGCTACACCTTC; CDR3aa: CASSYSHGFYGYTF
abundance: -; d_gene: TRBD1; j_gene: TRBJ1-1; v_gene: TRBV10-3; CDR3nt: TGTGCCATCACCTTGGACAGGGATTACACTGAAGCTTTCTTT; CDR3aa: CAITLDRDYTEAFF
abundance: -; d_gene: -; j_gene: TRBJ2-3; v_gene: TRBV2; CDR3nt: TGTGCCAGTGGACGGAAAAGCACAGATACGCAGTATTTT; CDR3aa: CASGRKSTDTQYF
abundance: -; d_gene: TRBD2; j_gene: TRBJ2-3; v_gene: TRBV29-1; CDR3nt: TGCAGCGTTGAACTCCTGACTAGCGGGAGTTCAAATACGCAGTATTTT; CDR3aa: CSVELLTSGSSNTQYF
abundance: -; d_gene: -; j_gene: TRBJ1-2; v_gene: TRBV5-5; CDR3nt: TGTGCCAGCAGCTTGGGGCAGGGTGTAAACTATGGCTACACCTTC; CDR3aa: CASSLGQGVNYGYTF
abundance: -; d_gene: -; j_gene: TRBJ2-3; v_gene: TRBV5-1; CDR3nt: TGCGCCAGCAGCTCCCCGAGCACAGATACGCAGTATTTT; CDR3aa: CASSSPSTDTQYF
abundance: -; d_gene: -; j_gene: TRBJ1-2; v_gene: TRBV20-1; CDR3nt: TGCAGTGCGCCAAGCTCTGGCTACACCTTC; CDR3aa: CSAPSSGYTF
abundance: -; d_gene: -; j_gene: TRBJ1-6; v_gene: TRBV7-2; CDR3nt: TGTGCCAGCAGTCTGCGGGGGGGTGATTCACCCCTCCACTTT; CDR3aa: CASSLRGGDSPLHF
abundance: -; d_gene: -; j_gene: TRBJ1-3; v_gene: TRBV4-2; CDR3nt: TGTGCCAGCAGCCAATTCGTTGGAAACACCATATATTTT; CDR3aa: CASSQFVGNTIYF
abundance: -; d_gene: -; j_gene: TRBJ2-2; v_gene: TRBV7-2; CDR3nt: TGTGCCAGCAGCTTAGGGAACATCGACACCGGGGAGCTGTTTTTT; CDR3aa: CASSLGNIDTGELFF
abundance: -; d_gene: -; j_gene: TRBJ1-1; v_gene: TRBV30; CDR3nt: TGTGCCTGGAGTGTCCTCACTGAAGCTTTCTTT; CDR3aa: CAWSVLTEAFF
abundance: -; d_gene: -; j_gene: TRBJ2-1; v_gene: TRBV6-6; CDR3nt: TGTGCCAGCGGCGGGGCTCCATACAATGAGCAGTTCTTC; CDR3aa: CASGGAPYNEQFF
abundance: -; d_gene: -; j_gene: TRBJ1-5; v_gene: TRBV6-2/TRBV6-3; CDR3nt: TGTGCCAGCAGTTTGGTGGGTAGCAATCAGCCCCAGCATTTT; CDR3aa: CASSLVGSNQPQHF
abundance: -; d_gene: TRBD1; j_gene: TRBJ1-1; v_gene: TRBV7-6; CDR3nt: TGTGCCAGCAGCTTAATCTCAATTGGGACAGGGAAAGGGACTGAAGCTTTCTTT; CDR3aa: CASSLISIGTGKGTEAFF
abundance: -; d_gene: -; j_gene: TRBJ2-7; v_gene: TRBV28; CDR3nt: TGTGCCAGCAGGTCAAACCCGGCGGAGGATAACTTC; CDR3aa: CASRSNPAEDNF
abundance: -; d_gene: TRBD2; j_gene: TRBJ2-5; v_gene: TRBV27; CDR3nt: TGTGCCAGCAGACCTACTAGCGGAGCGTGGGAGACCCAGTACTTC; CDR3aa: CASRPTSGAWETQYF
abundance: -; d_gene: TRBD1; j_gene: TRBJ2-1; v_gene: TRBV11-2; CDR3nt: TGTGCCAGCAGCTCTCAGGGACAGGGGAAAAGGGGAGAGCAGTTCTTC; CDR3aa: CASSSQGQGKRGEQFF
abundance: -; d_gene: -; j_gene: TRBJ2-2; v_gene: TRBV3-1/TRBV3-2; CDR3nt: TGTGCCAGCAGCCAAGATGGTCCCGGGGAGCTGTTTTTT; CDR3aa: CASSQDGPGELFF
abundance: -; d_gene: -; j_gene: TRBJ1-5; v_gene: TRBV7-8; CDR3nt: TGTGCCAGCAGCTTAGTAACAGGGAGCAGCAATCAGCCCCAGCATTTT; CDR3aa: CASSLVTGSSNQPQHF
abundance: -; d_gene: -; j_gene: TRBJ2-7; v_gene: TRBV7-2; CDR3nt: TGTGCCAGCAGCTTAGGTTTCCGGGCCCTCTACGAGCAGTACTTC; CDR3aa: CASSLGFRALYEQYF
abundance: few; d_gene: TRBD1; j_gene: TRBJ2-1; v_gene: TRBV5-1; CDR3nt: TGCGCCAGCAGCTTTACGGGACAGGGGTTCAATGAGCAGTTCTTC; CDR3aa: CASSFTGQGFNEQFF
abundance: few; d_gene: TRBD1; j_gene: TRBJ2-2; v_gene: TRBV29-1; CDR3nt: TGCAGCGTTTCCCGGATGCCGGGACAGAAAAACACCGGGGAGCTGTTTTTT; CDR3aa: CSVSRMPGQKNTGELFF
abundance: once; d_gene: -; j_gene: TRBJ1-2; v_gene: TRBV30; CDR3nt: TGTGCCTGGAGTCCGACCGCCATGTTCGATGGCTACACCTTC; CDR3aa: CAWSPTAMFDGYTF
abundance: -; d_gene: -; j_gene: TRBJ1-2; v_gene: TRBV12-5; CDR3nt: TGTGCTAGTGGTTTCTTGGGGCTCGGCTACACCTTC; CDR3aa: CASGFLGLGYTF